This passage covers 11 T cell receptor beta chains from one sample sequenced in a study of persistence of HIV-infected CD4 T cells. Overlapping HIV-1 Gag 15-mer peptides at around 0.91 ug per peptide per mL were used. CD40L/CD69 double-negative CD45RO-high memory CD4+ T cells were collected. The immunoSEQ assay was version 4, run in survey mode. The assay was immunoSEQ multiplex PCR, and TCRdb's table has in-frame clones only and misses some. The table shows tens of thousands of clones, with approximately 75% occurring only once. Antigens for these TCRs are unknown. This specimen consisted of CD4+ T cells sorted from PBMCs after 18-hour stimulation, obtained from a patient who received antiretroviral therapy. The receptors here all came from an adult man with HIV who was CMV-seropositive.

The chain has TRBV24-1 and TRBJ2-7; TRBD1 agrees at 8 bases. CDR3 length: 14 amino acids. Germline CDR1 reads KGHDR; CDR2 reads SFDVKD. Losses at the gene ends were 8 bases for V and 2 bases for J; bases not matched to a gene: 7. CDR3 amino acids: CATTSGDRPYEQYF. For the CDR3, the DNA is TGTGCCACCACATCCGGGGACAGGCCCTACGAGCAGTACTTC.

This clone was picked up a small number of times. The chain joins TRBV7-7 to TRBJ2-1; 12 nucleotides match TRBD2. Germline V lookup: CDR1 SSHAT, CDR2 FNYEAQ (reference sequence). CDR3 length equals 16 residues. Unmatched junction bases numbered 13, after V lost 6 bases and J lost 10 bases. Here the CDR3 DNA reads TGTGCCAGCAGTCCCGGACTAGCGGGGCAACGGGGGGAGCAGTTCTTC. It codes for CASSPGLAGQRGEQFF.

V usage is TRBV2 and J usage is TRBJ2-5; D call uncertain. The CDR3 is 10 residues long. The V end was cut by 5 bases, the J end by 5 bases, with 3 bases between. CDR1 and CDR2 from the germline V gene are SNHLY and FYNNEI. The CDR3 sequence is CASSLETQYF. For the CDR3, the DNA is TGTGCCAGCAGTCTCGAGACCCAGTACTTC.

CDR3 bases: TGTGCCAGCAGCGTTCCGGGACACCTGAACACTGAAGCTTTCTTT. It yields the protein CASSVPGHLNTEAFF. The chain employs TRBV7-2 and TRBJ1-1, with D maybe TRBD1 (6 bases). Germline V gives CDR1 SGHTA, CDR2 FQGNSA. V dropped 5 bases and J dropped 0 bases, with 13 bases sitting between them. This CDR3 is 15 amino acids long.

CDR3 sequence reads: CASTLRTGGQPQHF. The CDR3 coding sequence is TGTGCCAGCACCTTAAGGACAGGGGGCCAGCCCCAGCATTTT. The genes are TRBV2 and TRBJ1-5, with 11 bases identical to TRBD1. Germline values: CDR1 SNHLY, CDR2 FYNNEI. After removal of 7 bases from V and 7 bases from J, the junction contained 6 bases not matched to a gene. The CDR3 extends over 14 amino acids. Full variable domain (rest looked up from reference TRBV2 and TRBJ1-5): EPEVTQTPSHQVTQMGQEVILRCVPISNHLYFYWYRQILGQKVEFLVSFYNNEISEKSEIFDDQFSVERPDGSNFTLKIRSTKLEDSAMYFCASTLRTGGQPQHFGDGTRLSIL.

The chain couples TRBV6-5 to TRBJ2-7; 9 bases are a match to TRBD1. Germline CDR1 and CDR2: MNHEY and SVGAGI. This CDR3 comprises 14 residues. The ends lost 6 bases at V and 7 bases at J; junction bases unmatched: 10. Here the CDR3 reads CASRKDRGSREQYF. CDR3 DNA: TGTGCCAGCAGGAAGGACAGGGGATCCAGGGAGCAGTACTTC.

The rearrangement uses TRBV6-6 and TRBJ2-2; D not certain. Germline CDR1 and CDR2: MNHNY and SVGAGI (reference sequence). V lost 6 bases and J 6 bases, leaving 14 bases between the germline ends. The CDR3 consists of 14 residues. The CDR3 loop reads CASSPTLVPGELFF. For the CDR3, the DNA is TGTGCCAGCAGCCCCACCCTAGTTCCCGGGGAGCTGTTTTTT.

This sequence joins TRBV28 and TRBJ1-2, with D perhaps matching TRBD1 (6 bases). The V gene lost 9 bases and the J gene lost 12 bases, with 17 bases spanning the gap. The CDR3 runs to 11 residues. CDR1 is MDHEN, CDR2 SYDVKM, per germline. This CDR3 is CASYYEGTHTF. The CDR3 DNA follows: TGTGCCAGTTATTATGAGGGGACACACACCTTC.

The V and J genes are TRBV25-1 and TRBJ1-6, with 10 bases lining up with TRBD1. With V trimmed by 7 bases and J by 6 bases, 3 bases remained unmatched. Germline loops: CDR1 MGHDK, CDR2 SYGVNS. The CDR3 contains 14 residues. This chain's CDR3 is CASKGQGSNSPLHF. CDR3 nucleotide sequence: TGTGCCAGCAAGGGACAGGGGAGTAATTCACCCCTCCACTTT.

This chain joins TRBV4-2 and TRBJ1-4; D is perhaps TRBD1 (6 bases). V lost 0 bases to trimming and J lost 6 bases, with 11 bases between them. The CDR3 extends over 15 amino acids. From germline, CDR1 is LGHNA and CDR2 YNFKEQ. The DNA of the CDR3 is TGTGCCAGCAGCCAAGATGGGGGGGGCGATGAAAAACTGTTTTTT. Its translation is CASSQDGGGDEKLFF.

The chain has TRBV7-2 and TRBJ2-7; D unclear. Per germline, CDR1 SGHTA and CDR2 FQGNSA. The CDR3 consists of 13 residues. The ends were cut back, 2 bases at V and 3 bases at J, with 8 bases in the middle. CDR3 in amino acids: CASSLSVRYEQYF. The CDR3 coding sequence is TGTGCCAGCAGCTTATCTGTCCGCTACGAGCAGTACTTC.